This is a list of T cell receptor beta chains from one sample in a study of cytomegalovirus exposure and HLA in healthy donors. This table comes from immunoSEQ multiplex PCR, and its TCRdb copy is limited to in-frame clones, with some not included. The table shows around 95,000 clones, with less than 85% occurring only once. The sequenced material came from PBMCs. The origin of the receptors is a man aged 18-30 years in good health and CMV-seropositive. CDR3s include the opening cysteine and the closing phenylalanine or tryptophan. The order of the fields is clone size, D gene, V gene, J gene, CDR3 protein, CDR3 DNA. The D gene is left open where the match is weak. Expanded clones are given a class, and other clones once, few, many or no size at all.

abundance: -; d_gene: -; v_gene: TRBV27; j_gene: TRBJ1-4; CDR3aa: CASSQDRHQNEKLFF; CDR3nt: TGTGCCAGCAGTCAAGACAGGCACCAAAATGAAAAACTGTTTTTT
abundance: -; d_gene: TRBD1; v_gene: TRBV11-2; j_gene: TRBJ1-4; CDR3aa: CASSLGGQGNEKLFF; CDR3nt: TGTGCCAGCAGCCTTGGGGGACAGGGGAATGAAAAACTGTTTTTT
abundance: once; d_gene: -; v_gene: TRBV4-2; j_gene: TRBJ2-2; CDR3aa: CASSLGTLQEVTGELFF; CDR3nt: TGTGCCAGCAGCCTAGGGACACTCCAGGAGGTCACCGGGGAGCTGTTTTTT
abundance: -; d_gene: -; v_gene: TRBV13; j_gene: TRBJ2-3; CDR3aa: CASSLPREDTQYF; CDR3nt: TGTGCCAGCAGCCTACCTCGGGAAGATACGCAGTATTTT
abundance: -; d_gene: TRBD2; v_gene: TRBV11-2; j_gene: TRBJ2-7; CDR3aa: CASTLAGAYEQYF; CDR3nt: TGTGCCAGCACACTAGCGGGGGCCTACGAGCAGTACTTC
abundance: -; d_gene: -; v_gene: TRBV28; j_gene: TRBJ1-5; CDR3aa: CASSFTSGQPQHF; CDR3nt: TGTGCCAGCAGTTTTACGTCGGGTCAGCCCCAGCATTTT
abundance: -; d_gene: -; v_gene: TRBV30; j_gene: TRBJ1-1; CDR3aa: CAWRPRGVEGMNTEAFF; CDR3nt: TGTGCCTGGAGGCCCCGGGGGGTTGAGGGGATGAACACTGAAGCTTTCTTT
abundance: -; d_gene: -; v_gene: TRBV6-5; j_gene: TRBJ1-1; CDR3aa: CASSYALGLRQAEAFF; CDR3nt: TGTGCCAGCAGTTACGCCCTGGGACTCCGGCAGGCTGAAGCTTTCTTT
abundance: -; d_gene: TRBD2; v_gene: TRBV5-1; j_gene: TRBJ2-7; CDR3aa: CASSPTGLLADHYEQYF; CDR3nt: TGCGCCAGCAGCCCAACCGGTTTACTAGCGGACCACTACGAGCAGTACTTC
abundance: -; d_gene: -; v_gene: TRBV27; j_gene: TRBJ1-1; CDR3aa: CASSPVKRMNTEAFF; CDR3nt: TGTGCCAGCAGCCCAGTTAAGAGGATGAACACTGAAGCTTTCTTT
abundance: -; d_gene: -; v_gene: TRBV6-1; j_gene: TRBJ2-3; CDR3aa: CASSLRDFLTDTQYF; CDR3nt: TGTGCCAGCAGTCTCCGGGACTTCCTCACAGATACGCAGTATTTT
abundance: -; d_gene: -; v_gene: TRBV6-1; j_gene: TRBJ1-2; CDR3aa: CASSEGQTYGYTF; CDR3nt: TGTGCCAGCAGTGAGGGGCAGACGTATGGCTACACCTTC
abundance: -; d_gene: TRBD2; v_gene: TRBV5-1; j_gene: TRBJ2-3; CDR3aa: CASSVVAGGGNTQYF; CDR3nt: TGCGCCAGCAGCGTCGTAGCGGGAGGAGGGAATACGCAGTATTTT
abundance: few; d_gene: -; v_gene: TRBV5-1; j_gene: TRBJ1-1; CDR3aa: CASSLVAGLNTEAFF; CDR3nt: TGCGCCAGCAGCTTGGTGGCAGGGTTGAACACTGAAGCTTTCTTT
abundance: once; d_gene: -; v_gene: TRBV27; j_gene: TRBJ2-5; CDR3aa: CASSPNQETQYF; CDR3nt: TGTGCCAGCAGCCCTAACCAAGAGACCCAGTACTTC
abundance: -; d_gene: -; v_gene: TRBV20-1; j_gene: TRBJ2-5; CDR3aa: CSPGGETQYF; CDR3nt: TGCAGTCCAGGGGGGGAGACCCAGTACTTC
abundance: -; d_gene: -; v_gene: TRBV15; j_gene: TRBJ2-1; CDR3aa: CATSRRTVNPYNEQFF; CDR3nt: TGTGCCACCAGCAGAAGGACAGTTAACCCCTACAATGAGCAGTTCTTC
abundance: -; d_gene: -; v_gene: TRBV7-9; j_gene: TRBJ1-5; CDR3aa: CASSLDGVDQPQHF; CDR3nt: TGTGCCAGCAGCTTAGACGGTGTAGATCAGCCCCAGCATTTT
abundance: -; d_gene: TRBD1; v_gene: TRBV6-5; j_gene: TRBJ2-2; CDR3aa: CASRRDRGTGELFF; CDR3nt: TGTGCCAGCAGAAGGGACAGGGGGACCGGGGAGCTGTTTTTT
abundance: -; d_gene: TRBD2; v_gene: TRBV6-5; j_gene: TRBJ2-3; CDR3aa: CASSYSRERTDTQYF; CDR3nt: TGTGCCAGCAGTTACTCGCGGGAGAGGACAGATACGCAGTATTTT
abundance: once; d_gene: -; v_gene: TRBV6-6; j_gene: TRBJ2-3; CDR3aa: CASSYLGQSTDTQYF; CDR3nt: TGTGCCAGCAGTTATCTTGGACAGAGCACAGATACGCAGTATTTT
abundance: -; d_gene: -; v_gene: TRBV7-2; j_gene: TRBJ2-3; CDR3aa: CASSLDGSDTDTQYF; CDR3nt: TGTGCCAGCAGCTTGGACGGGAGCGACACAGATACGCAGTATTTT
abundance: -; d_gene: -; v_gene: TRBV6-6; j_gene: TRBJ2-3; CDR3aa: CASSYSTQGDTQYF; CDR3nt: TGTGCCAGCAGTTACTCGACGCAGGGAGATACGCAGTATTTT
abundance: -; d_gene: -; v_gene: TRBV27; j_gene: TRBJ2-1; CDR3aa: CASSKWGCADGGHEQFF; CDR3nt: TGTGCCAGCAGTAAGTGGGGGTGCGCGGATGGGGGCCATGAGCAGTTCTTC
abundance: -; d_gene: -; v_gene: TRBV6-1; j_gene: TRBJ1-2; CDR3aa: CASSEFVDGYTF; CDR3nt: TGTGCCAGCAGTGAATTTGTCGATGGCTACACCTTC
abundance: once; d_gene: TRBD1; v_gene: TRBV10-2; j_gene: TRBJ1-2; CDR3aa: CASRPGQGSYGYTF; CDR3nt: TGCGCCAGCAGACCGGGACAGGGGTCCTATGGCTACACCTTC
abundance: -; d_gene: -; v_gene: TRBV9; j_gene: TRBJ1-1; CDR3aa: CASSVEQAGTEAFF; CDR3nt: TGTGCCAGCAGCGTAGAGCAGGCAGGCACTGAAGCTTTCTTT
abundance: -; d_gene: -; v_gene: TRBV6-1; j_gene: TRBJ2-6; CDR3aa: CASIPRGSGANVLTF; CDR3nt: TGTGCCAGCATCCCCCGGGGCTCTGGGGCCAACGTCCTGACTTTC
abundance: -; d_gene: TRBD2; v_gene: TRBV2; j_gene: TRBJ2-1; CDR3aa: CASVPGLATYNEQFF; CDR3nt: TGTGCCAGCGTACCCGGACTAGCGACCTACAATGAGCAGTTCTTC
abundance: -; d_gene: -; v_gene: TRBV2; j_gene: TRBJ1-5; CDR3aa: CASSGSGSNQPQHF; CDR3nt: TGTGCCAGCAGTGGCTCGGGGTCTAATCAGCCCCAGCATTTT
abundance: -; d_gene: -; v_gene: TRBV2; j_gene: TRBJ2-1; CDR3aa: CASSASGEAYNEQFF; CDR3nt: TGTGCCAGCAGTGCCTCGGGAGAAGCCTACAATGAGCAGTTCTTC
abundance: -; d_gene: TRBD2; v_gene: TRBV7-3; j_gene: TRBJ2-3; CDR3aa: CASSLTSGSTDTQYF; CDR3nt: TGTGCCAGCAGCCTGACTAGCGGGAGCACAGATACGCAGTATTTT
abundance: -; d_gene: TRBD1; v_gene: TRBV28; j_gene: TRBJ2-7; CDR3aa: CASGTGVPYEQYF; CDR3nt: TGTGCCAGCGGGACAGGGGTGCCCTACGAGCAGTACTTC
abundance: -; d_gene: -; v_gene: TRBV19; j_gene: TRBJ2-1; CDR3aa: CASSMGGLGEQFF; CDR3nt: TGTGCCAGTAGTATGGGGGGGCTTGGTGAGCAGTTCTTC
abundance: -; d_gene: -; v_gene: TRBV5-5; j_gene: TRBJ2-3; CDR3aa: CASSSLLAGDSDTQYF; CDR3nt: TGTGCCAGCAGCTCCCTACTGGCAGGGGATTCAGATACGCAGTATTTT
abundance: -; d_gene: TRBD2; v_gene: TRBV5-1; j_gene: TRBJ2-3; CDR3aa: CASSLAGQSLAGQDTQYF; CDR3nt: TGCGCCAGCAGCTTGGCGGGACAGTCACTAGCGGGACAAGATACGCAGTATTTT
abundance: -; d_gene: TRBD1; v_gene: TRBV10-2; j_gene: TRBJ2-1; CDR3aa: CASSQDRGRWGEQFF; CDR3nt: TGCGCCAGCAGTCAGGACAGGGGGCGATGGGGCGAGCAGTTCTTC
abundance: -; d_gene: -; v_gene: TRBV19; j_gene: TRBJ2-7; CDR3aa: CASSMPSSSREQYF; CDR3nt: TGTGCCAGTAGTATGCCTAGCTCCTCCCGCGAGCAGTACTTC
abundance: -; d_gene: -; v_gene: TRBV19; j_gene: TRBJ1-5; CDR3aa: CASSTGGRGQPQHF; CDR3nt: TGTGCCAGTAGTACTGGGGGCCGCGGTCAGCCCCAGCATTTT
abundance: few; d_gene: -; v_gene: TRBV30; j_gene: TRBJ1-2; CDR3aa: CAWNLDGQYYGYTF; CDR3nt: TGTGCCTGGAACCTCGATGGGCAGTACTATGGCTACACCTTC
abundance: -; d_gene: TRBD2; v_gene: TRBV27; j_gene: TRBJ2-7; CDR3aa: CASSSPGGIKKGEQYF; CDR3nt: TGTGCCAGCAGTTCCCCCGGGGGGATCAAGAAAGGCGAGCAGTACTTC
abundance: once; d_gene: TRBD1; v_gene: TRBV13; j_gene: TRBJ2-3; CDR3aa: CASSLTPGQALTDTQYF; CDR3nt: TGTGCCAGCAGCCTCACACCGGGACAGGCGTTGACAGATACGCAGTATTTT
abundance: -; d_gene: -; v_gene: TRBV6-1; j_gene: TRBJ1-5; CDR3aa: CASSEWESNQPQHF; CDR3nt: TGTGCCAGCAGTGAGTGGGAGAGCAATCAGCCCCAGCATTTT
abundance: -; d_gene: -; v_gene: TRBV10-3; j_gene: TRBJ2-5; CDR3aa: CAISEQEAQETQYF; CDR3nt: TGTGCCATCAGTGAGCAAGAGGCCCAAGAGACCCAGTACTTC
abundance: -; d_gene: -; v_gene: TRBV30; j_gene: TRBJ1-5; CDR3aa: CAWSAQGFQPQHF; CDR3nt: TGTGCCTGGAGTGCACAGGGTTTTCAGCCCCAGCATTTT
abundance: once; d_gene: TRBD1; v_gene: TRBV6-5; j_gene: TRBJ1-1; CDR3aa: CASSYSPGQGTEAFF; CDR3nt: TGTGCCAGCAGTTACTCGCCCGGACAGGGCACTGAAGCTTTCTTT
abundance: -; d_gene: -; v_gene: TRBV5-6; j_gene: TRBJ2-7; CDR3aa: CASSSGLLTYEQYF; CDR3nt: TGTGCCAGCAGCTCGGGACTCCTTACCTACGAGCAGTACTTC
abundance: once; d_gene: TRBD2; v_gene: TRBV5-1; j_gene: TRBJ2-2; CDR3aa: CASSPGGTSLNTGELFF; CDR3nt: TGCGCCAGCAGCCCGGGTGGGACTAGCCTGAACACCGGGGAGCTGTTTTTT
abundance: few; d_gene: TRBD2; v_gene: TRBV5-4; j_gene: TRBJ2-7; CDR3aa: CASSPLAGGTEQYF; CDR3nt: TGTGCCAGCAGCCCGCTAGCGGGAGGGACCGAGCAGTACTTC
abundance: -; d_gene: -; v_gene: TRBV18; j_gene: TRBJ1-2; CDR3aa: CASSRGGASYGYTF; CDR3nt: TGTGCCAGCTCTCGAGGGGGGGCTAGCTATGGCTACACCTTC
abundance: -; d_gene: -; v_gene: TRBV5-4; j_gene: TRBJ1-1; CDR3aa: CASSFAGNTEAFF; CDR3nt: TGTGCCAGCAGTTTCGCGGGTAACACTGAAGCTTTCTTT
abundance: -; d_gene: -; v_gene: TRBV27; j_gene: TRBJ2-7; CDR3aa: CASSSTSGKQYF; CDR3nt: TGTGCCAGCAGTTCGACCTCAGGGAAGCAGTACTTC
abundance: once; d_gene: TRBD2; v_gene: TRBV4-2; j_gene: TRBJ2-3; CDR3aa: CASSQGGRGAGGSNTQYF; CDR3nt: TGTGCCAGCAGCCAAGGGGGACGGGGAGCGGGAGGGTCGAATACGCAGTATTTT
abundance: -; d_gene: -; v_gene: TRBV30; j_gene: TRBJ2-7; CDR3aa: CAWSKSSYEQYF; CDR3nt: TGTGCCTGGAGTAAATCGAGCTACGAGCAGTACTTC
abundance: -; d_gene: -; v_gene: TRBV27; j_gene: TRBJ2-7; CDR3aa: CASSPGSSYEQYF; CDR3nt: TGTGCCAGCAGTCCCGGGAGCTCCTACGAGCAGTACTTC
abundance: few; d_gene: -; v_gene: TRBV21-1; j_gene: TRBJ2-2; CDR3aa: CASSKGYRPRDTGELFF; CDR3nt: TGTGCCAGCAGCAAAGGGTATAGACCGCGGGACACCGGGGAGCTGTTTTTT
abundance: -; d_gene: -; v_gene: TRBV7-7; j_gene: TRBJ2-1; CDR3aa: CASSAGTLYNEQFF; CDR3nt: TGTGCCAGCAGCGCGGGGACGCTCTACAATGAGCAGTTCTTC
abundance: -; d_gene: TRBD2; v_gene: TRBV27; j_gene: TRBJ2-1; CDR3aa: CASSWGGGNEQFF; CDR3nt: TGTGCCAGTTCTTGGGGGGGTGGGAATGAGCAGTTCTTC
abundance: few; d_gene: TRBD1; v_gene: TRBV2; j_gene: TRBJ1-5; CDR3aa: CASRGQGASQPQHF; CDR3nt: TGTGCCAGCAGGGGACAGGGGGCTAGTCAGCCCCAGCATTTT